Following are 21 T cell receptor beta chains from one sample sequenced in a study of control samples from healthy donors and cancer patients. TCRdb keeps only in-frame clones here, not all; method: immunoSEQ multiplex PCR. The sample includes around 95,000 clones, around four fifths of them seen just once. Specimen: blood. The origin of the receptors is a young man in good health.

This clone was counted between two and nine times. The J gene is TRBJ1-5, the V gene TRBV4-2, with unresolved D. Germline values: CDR1 LGHNA, CDR2 YNFKEQ. The CDR3 extends over 13 amino acids. V was shortened by 0 bases and J by 4 bases, with 4 bases between the two germline ends. The CDR3 spells CASSQEPNQPQHF. The CDR3 region has the DNA TGTGCCAGCAGCCAAGAACCTAATCAGCCCCAGCATTTT.

The chain couples TRBV5-1 to TRBJ1-2; D might be TRBD1 (5 bases). Trimming pared 1 base from V and 0 bases from J, leaving 22 bases between. Looked up from germline, CDR1 is SGHRS and CDR2 is YFSETQ. The CDR3 is made up of 19 amino acids. In DNA form, the CDR3 reads TGCGCCAGCAGCTTGCCGACCGGGGCCACAACCTCCGCTAACTATGGCTACACCTTC. Translation gives CASSLPTGATTSANYGYTF.

The chain links TRBV6-4 to TRBJ1-6; 8 nucleotides agree with TRBD1. The CDR3 consists of 15 residues. CDR1 and CDR2 (germline): MRHNA, SNTAGT. With 4 bases clipped from V and 7 bases from J, the junction kept 6 bases outside the gene matches. The CDR3: CASSVEDRANSPLHF. In nucleotides, the CDR3 is TGTGCCAGCAGTGTGGAGGACAGGGCGAATTCACCCCTCCACTTT.

The chain recombines TRBV6-5 with TRBJ1-1, with no clear D. V was cut by 2 bases and J by 5 bases, with 12 bases left in between. The V gene's germline CDR1 is MNHEY and CDR2 SVGAGI. This CDR3 comprises 14 residues. The DNA of the CDR3 is TGTGCCAGCAGTTACCACGAGGGTGAGACTGAAGCTTTCTTT. Protein sequence: CASSYHEGETEAFF.

V gene TRBV3-1 (or the pseudogene TRBV3-2) combines with J gene TRBJ1-6; D gene unclear. CDR1 is LGHDT and CDR2 is YNNKEL in the germline V gene (reference sequence). CDR3 size: 17 residues. The V end lost 0 bases, the J end lost 0 bases, and 9 bases lay between the germline ends. CDR3 region: CASSQDAGSSYNSPLHF. The CDR3 coding sequence is TGTGCCAGCAGCCAAGATGCGGGGAGCTCCTATAATTCACCCCTCCACTTT.

This clone was seen only a few times. The chain couples TRBV7-8 to TRBJ2-3; TRBD2 matches at 8 bases. The length of the CDR3 is 15 residues. V dropped 2 bases and J dropped 5; count of bases not matched to a gene: 6. The germline V gene has CDR1 SGHVS and CDR2 FQNEAQ. CDR3 DNA: TGTGCCAGCAGCTTATCCGGGGGGGCGAGAGATACGCAGTATTTT. Translated: CASSLSGGARDTQYF.

The V call is TRBV5-1, the J call TRBJ1-6; no reliable D call. Per the germline V gene, CDR1 is SGHRS and CDR2 is YFSETQ. The ends were cut back, 0 bases at V and 14 bases at J, with 9 bases in the middle. The CDR3 is made up of 12 amino acids. CDR3: CASSLGSGTLHF. For the CDR3, the DNA is TGCGCCAGCAGCTTGGGTTCAGGAACCCTCCACTTT.

The V gene is TRBV6-5, the J gene TRBJ2-3, with 7 bases lining up with TRBD2. The CDR3 loop spans 14 amino acids. V dropped 7 bases and J dropped 0; count of bases not matched to a gene: 4. Germline assignment: CDR1 MNHEY and CDR2 SVGAGI. The CDR3 DNA sequence: TGTGCCAGCACCCACGGGGGGAGCACAGATACGCAGTATTTT. This encodes CASTHGGSTDTQYF.

The chain carries TRBV6-5 and TRBJ2-5, with 11 positions matching TRBD2. CDR1 and CDR2 from the germline V gene are MNHEY and SVGAGI. This CDR3 contains 14 residues. J gave up 9 bases and V 5 bases, and 8 bases lay outside the gene matches. As DNA, the CDR3 is TGTGCCAGCAGTACCCGACTAGCGGGAAGTCCCCAGTACTTC. Translated: CASSTRLAGSPQYF.

The chain employs TRBV5-1 and TRBJ2-7; no clear D gene. The CDR3 has 12 amino acids. Trimming stripped 5 bases from V and 0 bases from J, with 6 bases between. Germline CDR1 and CDR2: SGHRS and YFSETQ. CDR3 bases: TGCGCCAGCAGGCCGGACTCCTACGAGCAGTACTTC. It translates to CASRPDSYEQYF.

V and J are TRBV27 and TRBJ1-6; unclear D gene. Germline V gives CDR1 MNHEY, CDR2 SMNVEV (reference sequence). Between the trimmed V and J ends, which lost 6 bases and 16 bases, there was a span of 19 bases. This CDR3 spans 13 amino acids. CDR3 DNA sequence: TGTGCCAGCAGCCCAGTTGGGAGGGCTGGTCTCCACTTT. Translating gives CASSPVGRAGLHF.

This chain links TRBV10-1 with TRBJ2-2; D may be TRBD2 (5 bases). The CDR3 extends over 13 amino acids. Germline V gene data show CDR1 as WNHNN and CDR2 as SYGVQD (reference sequence). Trimming took off 3 bases at V and 5 bases at J, with 7 bases between the two ends. The CDR3: CASSERGTGELFF. The CDR3 DNA reads TGCGCCAGCAGTGAACGGGGAACCGGGGAGCTGTTTTTT.

J is TRBJ1-1 and V is TRBV30; possibly TRBD1 for D (6 bases). The CDR3 sequence is 13 residues long. Germline V gives CDR1 GTSNPN, CDR2 SVGIG (reference sequence). With 0 bases removed from V and 5 bases from J, the gap between germline ends came to 10 bases. The CDR3 DNA reads TGTGCCTGGAGTGTGGAGGGGGGAACTGAAGCTTTCTTT. Protein: CAWSVEGGTEAFF.

The CDR3 DNA reads TGTGCCAGTAGTATCTGGGGGGATGGAGAAAAACTGTTTTTT. It specifies CASSIWGDGEKLFF. The V and J genes are TRBV19 and TRBJ1-4, with D perhaps matching TRBD1 (5 bases). This CDR3 region has 14 residues. The germline gives CDR1 LNHDA, CDR2 SQIVND (reference sequence). The V end lost 3 bases, the J end lost 8 bases, and 13 bases lay between the germline ends.

The rearrangement uses TRBV10-1 and TRBJ1-3; D ambiguous. The V gene lost 5 bases and the J gene lost 6 bases, with 5 bases spanning the gap. Germline-derived CDR1 and CDR2 are WNHNN and SYGVQD (reference sequence). The length of the CDR3 is 11 residues. CDR3 nucleotide sequence: TGCGCCAGCAGTAATCAAAACACCATATATTTT. Translated: CASSNQNTIYF.

V gene TRBV3-1 (or the pseudogene TRBV3-2) combines with J gene TRBJ2-2; 8 nucleotides agree with TRBD1. Germline V gene data show CDR1 as LGHDT and CDR2 as YNNKEL (reference sequence). There are 14 residues in the CDR3. The J segment lost 6 bases and the V segment lost 4 bases, leaving 4 bases of the junction unmatched. The chain's CDR3 is CASSRTGNPGELFF. In DNA, the CDR3 is TGTGCCAGCAGCCGGACAGGGAATCCCGGGGAGCTGTTTTTT.

The chain carries TRBV5-6 and TRBJ2-3; D is possibly TRBD1 or TRBD2 (5 bases each). Germline CDR1 SGHDT, CDR2 YYEEEE. V lost 2 bases and J lost 8, with 15 bases in between. The CDR3 extends over 14 amino acids. The CDR3 region is CASSFDSPGGTQYF. The CDR3 region has the DNA TGTGCCAGCAGCTTTGACAGTCCAGGAGGTACGCAGTATTTT.

The chain recombines TRBV18 with TRBJ1-1; tentatively, D is TRBD1 (5 bases). Germline CDR1 is KGHSH and CDR2 is LQKENI. The CDR3 contains 13 residues. Trimming left V 2 bases short and J 3 bases short, with 7 bases between. CDR3 loop: CASSPGADTEAFF. The CDR3 nucleotides are TGTGCCAGCTCACCAGGGGCTGACACTGAAGCTTTCTTT.

The chain joins TRBV7-9 to TRBJ2-1, with 10 nucleotides matching TRBD2. In germline, CDR1 is SEHNR, CDR2 FQNEAQ (reference sequence). The CDR3 runs 16 residues. Losses at the gene ends were 5 bases for V and 7 bases for J; bases not matched to a gene: 11. The CDR3 DNA sequence: TGTGCCAGCAGCCCGATTAGCGGGGGGTTTAGGAATGAGCAGTTCTTC. Protein sequence: CASSPISGGFRNEQFF.

The CDR3, as DNA: TGTGCCATCGGGACAGGGGACACCATATATTTT. Protein sequence: CAIGTGDTIYF. V and J are TRBV10-3 and TRBJ1-3; TRBD1 matches 10 bases. The V gene end was trimmed by 8 bases and the J gene end by 8 bases; junction bases not matched to a gene: 0. Germline V gene lookup returns CDR1 ENHRY and CDR2 SYGVKD. This CDR3 has 11 residues.

This clone was recorded only once. This rearrangement joins TRBV7-3 to TRBJ2-1; tentatively, D is TRBD1 or TRBD2 (7 bases each). The V and J ends lost 2 bases and 5 bases respectively, with 13 bases between them. The germline CDR1 and CDR2 sequences are SGHTA and FQGTGA. The CDR3 is 15 residues long. This CDR3 reads CASSLGRGPNNEQFF. CDR3 coding DNA: TGTGCCAGCAGCTTAGGGAGGGGGCCTAACAATGAGCAGTTCTTC. Based on the CDR3 plus reference TRBV7-3 and TRBJ2-1, the full variable domain is GAGVSQTPSNKVTEKGKYVELRCDPISGHTALYWYRQSLGQGPEFLIYFQGTGAADDSGLPNDRFFAVRPEGSVSTLKIQRTERGDSAVYLCASSLGRGPNNEQFFGPGTRLTVL.